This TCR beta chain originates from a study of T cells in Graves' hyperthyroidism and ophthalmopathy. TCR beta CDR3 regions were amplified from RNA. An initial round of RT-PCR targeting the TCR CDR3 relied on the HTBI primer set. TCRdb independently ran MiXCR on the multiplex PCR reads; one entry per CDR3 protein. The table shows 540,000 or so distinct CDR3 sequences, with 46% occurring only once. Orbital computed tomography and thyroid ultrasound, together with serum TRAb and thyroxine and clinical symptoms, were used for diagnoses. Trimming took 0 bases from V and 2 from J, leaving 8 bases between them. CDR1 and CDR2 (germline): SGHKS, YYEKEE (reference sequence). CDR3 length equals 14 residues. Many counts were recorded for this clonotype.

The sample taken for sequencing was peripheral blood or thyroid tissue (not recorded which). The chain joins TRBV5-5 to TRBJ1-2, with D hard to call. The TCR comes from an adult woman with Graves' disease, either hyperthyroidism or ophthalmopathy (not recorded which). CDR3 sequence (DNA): TGTGCCAGCAGCTTGGAGGTCGGGAACTATGGCTACACCTTC. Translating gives CASSLEVGNYGYTF.